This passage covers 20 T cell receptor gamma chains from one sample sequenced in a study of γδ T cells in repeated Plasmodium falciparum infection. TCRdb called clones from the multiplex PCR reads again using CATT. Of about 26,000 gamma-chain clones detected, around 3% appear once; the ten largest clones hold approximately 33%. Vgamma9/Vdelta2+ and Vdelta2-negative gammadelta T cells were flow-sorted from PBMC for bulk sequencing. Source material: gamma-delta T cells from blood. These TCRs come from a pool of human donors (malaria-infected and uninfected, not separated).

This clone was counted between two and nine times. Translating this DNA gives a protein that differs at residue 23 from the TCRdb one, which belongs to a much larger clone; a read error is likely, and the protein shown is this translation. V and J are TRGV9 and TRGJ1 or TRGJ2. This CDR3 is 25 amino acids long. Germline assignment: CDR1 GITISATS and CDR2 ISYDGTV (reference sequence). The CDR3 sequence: CALDSLRGLLPCNKFEHGAYYKELF. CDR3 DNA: TGTGCCTTGGATTCTTTGCGGGGCTTATTACCTTGTAATAAGTTCGAACATGGTGCTTATTATAAGGAACTCTTT.

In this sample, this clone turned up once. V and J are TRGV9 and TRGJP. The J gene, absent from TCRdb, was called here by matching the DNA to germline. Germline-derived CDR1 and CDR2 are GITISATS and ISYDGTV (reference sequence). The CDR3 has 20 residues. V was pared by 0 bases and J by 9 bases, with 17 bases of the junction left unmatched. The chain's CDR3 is CALWEVSLGGVRLGKKIKVF. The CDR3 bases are TGTGCCTTGTGGGAGGTGTCCCTGGGCGGAGTCAGGTTGGGCAAAAAAATCAAGGTATTT.

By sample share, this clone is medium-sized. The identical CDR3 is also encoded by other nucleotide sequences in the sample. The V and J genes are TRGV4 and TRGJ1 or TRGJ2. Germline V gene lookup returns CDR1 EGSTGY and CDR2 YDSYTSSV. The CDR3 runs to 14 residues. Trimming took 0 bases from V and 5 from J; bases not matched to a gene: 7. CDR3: CATWDGRVDYKKLF. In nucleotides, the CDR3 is TGTGCCACCTGGGATGGGCGAGTCGATTATAAGAAACTCTTT.

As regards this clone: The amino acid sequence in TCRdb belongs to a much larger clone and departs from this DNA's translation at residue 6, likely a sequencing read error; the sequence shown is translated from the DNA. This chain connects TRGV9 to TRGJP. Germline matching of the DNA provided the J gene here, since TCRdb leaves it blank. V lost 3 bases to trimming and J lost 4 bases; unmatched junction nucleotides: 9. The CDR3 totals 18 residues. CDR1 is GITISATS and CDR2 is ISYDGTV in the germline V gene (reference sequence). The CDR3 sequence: CALWEIHPQELGKKIKVF. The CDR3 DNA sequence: TGTGCCTTGTGGGAGATTCATCCTCAAGAGTTGGGCAAAAAAATCAAGGTATTT.

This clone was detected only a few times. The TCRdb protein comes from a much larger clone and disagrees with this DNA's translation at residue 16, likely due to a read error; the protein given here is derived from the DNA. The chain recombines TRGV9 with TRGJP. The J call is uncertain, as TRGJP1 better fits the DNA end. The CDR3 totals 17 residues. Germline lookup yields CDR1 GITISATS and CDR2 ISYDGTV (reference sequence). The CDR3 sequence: CALWEAIQELGKKIKIF. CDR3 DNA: TGTGCCTTGTGGGAGGCTATACAAGAGTTGGGCAAAAAAATCAAGATATTT.

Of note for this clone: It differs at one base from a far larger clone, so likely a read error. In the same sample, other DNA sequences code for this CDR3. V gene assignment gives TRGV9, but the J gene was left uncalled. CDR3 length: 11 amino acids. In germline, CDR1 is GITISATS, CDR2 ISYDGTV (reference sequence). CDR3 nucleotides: TGCGCCTTGTGGGAGGTGGGGGTAAAACTCTTT. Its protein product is CALWEVGVKLF.

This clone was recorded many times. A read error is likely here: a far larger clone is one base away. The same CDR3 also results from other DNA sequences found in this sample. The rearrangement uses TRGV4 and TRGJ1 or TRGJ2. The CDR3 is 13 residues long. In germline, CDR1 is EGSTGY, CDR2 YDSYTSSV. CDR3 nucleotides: TGTGCCACCTGGGTACCGAATTATTATAAGAAGCTCTTT. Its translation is CATWVPNYYKKLF.

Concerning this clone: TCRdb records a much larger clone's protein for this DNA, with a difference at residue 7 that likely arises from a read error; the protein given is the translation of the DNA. This chain's CDR3 is CALWEALIMKKLF. The CDR3 region has the DNA TGTGCCTTGTGGGAGGCCCTAATTATGAAGAAACTCTTT. V and J are TRGV9 and TRGJ1 or TRGJ2. The J gene, not given by TCRdb, was assigned here from a germline match of the nucleotide sequence. The ends lost 2 bases at V and 10 bases at J; junction bases unmatched: 11. Germline V gene data show CDR1 as GITISATS and CDR2 as ISYDGTV (reference sequence). The CDR3 runs 13 residues.

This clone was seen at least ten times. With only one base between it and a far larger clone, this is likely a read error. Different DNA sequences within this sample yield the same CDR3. The DNA of the CDR3 is TGTGCCTTGTGGGAAGGAAAACAAGAGCTGGGCAAAAAAATCAAGGTATTT. It codes for CALWEGKQELGKKIKVF. The rearrangement links TRGV9 to TRGJP. The germline CDR1 and CDR2 sequences are GITISATS and ISYDGTV (reference sequence). There are 17 residues in the CDR3.

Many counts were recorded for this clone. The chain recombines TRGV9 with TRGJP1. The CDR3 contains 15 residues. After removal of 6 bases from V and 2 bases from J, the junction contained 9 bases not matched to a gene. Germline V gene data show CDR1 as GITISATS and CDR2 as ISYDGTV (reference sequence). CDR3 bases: TGTGCCTTGTGGTACCCCCTCACCACTGGTTGGTTCAAGATATTT. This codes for CALWYPLTTGWFKIF.

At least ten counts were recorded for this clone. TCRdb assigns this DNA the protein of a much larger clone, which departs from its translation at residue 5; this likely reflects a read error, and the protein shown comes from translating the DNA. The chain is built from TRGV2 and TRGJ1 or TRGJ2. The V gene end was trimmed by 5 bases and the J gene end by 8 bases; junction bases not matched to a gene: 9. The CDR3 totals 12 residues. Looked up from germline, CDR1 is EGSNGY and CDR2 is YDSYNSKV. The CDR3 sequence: CATWGGDNKKLF. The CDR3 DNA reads TGTGCCACCTGGGGCGGAGATAATAAGAAACTCTTT.

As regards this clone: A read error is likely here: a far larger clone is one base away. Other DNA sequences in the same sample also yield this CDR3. The CDR3: CALWEVFSQRTGWFKIF. In nucleotides, the CDR3 is TGTGCCTTGTGGGAGGTCTTTTCCCAAAGGACAGGTTGGTTCAAGATATTT. The V gene is TRGV9, the J gene TRGJP1. As TCRdb names no J gene, one was assigned here on the basis of a DNA match to germline. The CDR3 runs to 17 residues. CDR1 is GITISATS, CDR2 ISYDGTV, per germline (reference sequence). V dropped 1 base and J dropped 8; count of bases not matched to a gene: 16.

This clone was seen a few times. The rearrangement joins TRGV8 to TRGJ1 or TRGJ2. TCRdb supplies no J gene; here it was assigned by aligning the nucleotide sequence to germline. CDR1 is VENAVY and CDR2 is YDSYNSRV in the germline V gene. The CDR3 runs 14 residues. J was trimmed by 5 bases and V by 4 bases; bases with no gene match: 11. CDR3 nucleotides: TGTGCCACCTGGGACCGCGTTGTGGATTATAAGAAACTCTTT. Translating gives CATWDRVVDYKKLF.

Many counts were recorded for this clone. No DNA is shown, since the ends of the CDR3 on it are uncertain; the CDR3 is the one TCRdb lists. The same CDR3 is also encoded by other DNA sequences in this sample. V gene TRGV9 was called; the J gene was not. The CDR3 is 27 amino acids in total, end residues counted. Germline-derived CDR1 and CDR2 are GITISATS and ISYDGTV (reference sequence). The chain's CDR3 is CALFQRNSLAVEQHLLSQVSIGRIQHF.

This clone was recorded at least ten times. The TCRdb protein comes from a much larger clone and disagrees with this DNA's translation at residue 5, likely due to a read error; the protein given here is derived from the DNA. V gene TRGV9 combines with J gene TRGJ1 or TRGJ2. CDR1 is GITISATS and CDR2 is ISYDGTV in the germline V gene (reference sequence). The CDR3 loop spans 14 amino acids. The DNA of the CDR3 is TGTGCCTTGTGGGTGGTGCACCATTATTATAAGAAACTCTTT. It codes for CALWVVHHYYKKLF.

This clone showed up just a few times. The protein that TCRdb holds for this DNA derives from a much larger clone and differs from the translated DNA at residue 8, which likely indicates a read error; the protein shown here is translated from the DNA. The CDR3 protein is CATWVAVCKKLF. The CDR3 nucleotides are TGTGCCACCTGGGTCGCCGTGTGTAAGAAACTCTTT. The chain joins TRGV4 to TRGJ1 or TRGJ2. The J gene is absent in TCRdb and was assigned here via DNA matching to germline. Germline V CDR1 and CDR2: EGSTGY, YDSYTSSV. The CDR3 loop spans 12 amino acids. Germline trimming cut 5 bases from V and 9 bases from J; bases unmatched to any gene: 10.

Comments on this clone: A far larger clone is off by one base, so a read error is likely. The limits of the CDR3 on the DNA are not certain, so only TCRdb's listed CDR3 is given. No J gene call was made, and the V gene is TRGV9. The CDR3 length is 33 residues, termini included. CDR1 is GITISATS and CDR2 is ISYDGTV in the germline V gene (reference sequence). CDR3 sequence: CALCSKGVVVIRNSLAVEQHWLSQVSIGRIQHF.

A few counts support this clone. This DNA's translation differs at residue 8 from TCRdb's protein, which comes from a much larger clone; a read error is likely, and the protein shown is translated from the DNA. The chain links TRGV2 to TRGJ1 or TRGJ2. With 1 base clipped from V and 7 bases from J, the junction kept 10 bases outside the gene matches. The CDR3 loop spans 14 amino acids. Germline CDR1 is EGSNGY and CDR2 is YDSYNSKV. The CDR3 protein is CATWDGSAAYKKLF. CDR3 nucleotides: TGTGCCACCTGGGACGGCTCGGCCGCCTATAAGAAACTCTTT.

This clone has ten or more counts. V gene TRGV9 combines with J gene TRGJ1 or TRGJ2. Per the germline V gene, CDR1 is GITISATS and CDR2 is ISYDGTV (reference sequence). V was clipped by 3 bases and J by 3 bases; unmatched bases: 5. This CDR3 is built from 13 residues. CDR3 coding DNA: TGTGCCTTGTGGGAGTCCCCTTATTATAAGAAACTCTTT. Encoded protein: CALWESPYYKKLF.

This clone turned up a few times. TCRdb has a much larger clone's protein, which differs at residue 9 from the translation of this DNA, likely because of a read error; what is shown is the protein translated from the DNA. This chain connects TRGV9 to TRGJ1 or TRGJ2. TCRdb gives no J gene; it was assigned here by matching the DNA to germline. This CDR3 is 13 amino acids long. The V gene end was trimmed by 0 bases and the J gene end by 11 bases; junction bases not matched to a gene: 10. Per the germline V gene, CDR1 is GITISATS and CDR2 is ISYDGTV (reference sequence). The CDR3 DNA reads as TGTGCCTTGTGGGAGGTGATGGGAGGGGAGAAACTCTTT. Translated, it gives CALWEVMGGEKLF.